This T cell receptor (beta chain) was identified during a study of glioma-infiltrating T cells. Turning to the study itself: Presurgical dexamethasone in glioma patients lasted six or fewer days.

TCR alpha and beta CDR3 regions were amplified from RNA using iRepertoire nested multiplex PCR. TCRdb recomputed calls from the multiplex PCR reads with MiXCR, one row per CDR3 protein. The data contain around 350,000 distinct CDR3 sequences, 41% of them singletons. Source material: glioma tissue, nonneoplastic brain tissue, or PBMCs (not recorded which). The sequence was collected from a human donor with low-grade glioma or glioblastoma, undergoing nonglioma brain surgery, or in good health (not recorded which).

The CDR3, as DNA: TGTGCCAGCAGCATGAAGACAGGGTACACTGAAGCTTTCTTT. This translates into CASSMKTGYTEAFF. V is TRBV7-2 and J is TRBJ1-1; 7 nucleotides agree with TRBD1. The CDR3 totals 14 residues. J gave up 3 bases and V 5 bases, and 6 bases lay outside the gene matches. In germline, CDR1 is SGHTA, CDR2 FQGNSA.